This passage covers 11 T cell receptor beta chains from one sample sequenced in a study of blood T cell repertoires in COVID-19. Libraries were prepared by immunoSEQ multiplex PCR; TCRdb keeps only in-frame clonotypes and omits some of them. The sample records hundreds of thousands of clones, about 85% being singletons. Input material: PBMCs or T cells enriched from blood (not recorded which). All receptors derive from a woman aged 55-70 years who had recovered from COVID-19.

This clone was observed once. The gene calls are TRBV4-1 and TRBJ2-3, with 8 bases aligning to TRBD1. V lost 3 bases, J lost 3 bases, and 5 bases stayed unmatched. CDR1 is MGHRA and CDR2 is YSYEKL in the germline V gene. CDR3 size: 15 residues. CDR3 sequence: CASSQRTGTTDTQYF. The CDR3, as DNA: TGCGCCAGCAGCCAGAGGACAGGGACGACAGATACGCAGTATTTT.

The chain is built from TRBV7-8 and TRBJ2-3; possible D gene TRBD2, 5 bases. The CDR3 has 14 residues. V was shortened by 0 bases and J by 2 bases, with 6 bases between the two germline ends. The V gene's germline CDR1 is SGHVS and CDR2 FQNEAQ. The CDR3 loop reads CASSLARVTDTQYF. CDR3 DNA sequence: TGTGCCAGCAGCTTAGCGCGGGTCACAGATACGCAGTATTTT.

This rearrangement joins TRBV4-2 to TRBJ2-7; TRBD2 matches at 15 bases. CDR1 is LGHNA, CDR2 YNFKEQ, per germline. With 1 base clipped from V and 2 bases from J, the junction kept 9 bases outside the gene matches. This CDR3 comprises 19 residues. CDR3 nucleotide sequence: TGTGCCAGCAGCCAAGTGACCCCCCGGACTAGCGGGGGGGCCTACGAGCAGTACTTC. The encoded protein is CASSQVTPRTSGGAYEQYF.

This clone was counted between two and nine times. The rearrangement uses TRBV2 and TRBJ1-2, with TRBD1 as a possible D gene (5 bases). V was shortened by 6 bases and J by 6 bases, with 14 bases between the two germline ends. This CDR3 is built from 13 residues. Germline V gives CDR1 SNHLY, CDR2 FYNNEI. This CDR3 is CASSLRGGDGYTF. CDR3 coding DNA: TGTGCCAGCAGCCTCCGGGGGGGGGATGGCTACACCTTC.

This chain connects TRBV3-1 (or the pseudogene TRBV3-2) to TRBJ1-6; D might be TRBD1 (5 bases). Trimming stripped 1 base from V and 7 bases from J, with 11 bases between. The V gene's germline CDR1 is LGHDT and CDR2 YNNKEL (reference sequence). The CDR3 is 15 residues long. CDR3 sequence (DNA): TGTGCCAGCAGCCAAGGATGGGGCACCAATTCACCCCTCCACTTT. Its translation: CASSQGWGTNSPLHF.

The chain employs TRBV13 and TRBJ1-1; D gene unclear. Germline V gene lookup returns CDR1 PRHDT and CDR2 FYEKMQ (reference sequence). V lost 1 base, J lost 0 bases, and 12 bases lay in between. The CDR3 is made up of 16 amino acids. The CDR3 DNA is TGTGCCAGCAGCTTAGATGGAGGGTTCATGAACACTGAAGCTTTCTTT. It translates to CASSLDGGFMNTEAFF.

The chain carries TRBV9 and TRBJ2-7, with TRBD1 matching 11 bases. J was trimmed by 3 bases and V by 4 bases; bases with no gene match: 9. Germline V gene data show CDR1 as SGDLS and CDR2 as YYNGEE. This CDR3 has 16 amino acids. CDR3 DNA: TGTGCCAGCAGCAGGGGGACAGGGGGTTCGAACTACGAGCAGTACTTC. Amino acid sequence: CASSRGTGGSNYEQYF.

This chain links TRBV24-1 with TRBJ2-2, with 9 bases fitting TRBD1. In germline, CDR1 is KGHDR, CDR2 SFDVKD. The CDR3 loop spans 16 amino acids. V lost 3 bases to trimming and J lost 5 bases; unmatched junction nucleotides: 6. The CDR3 spells CATSDPGQGKTGELFF. The DNA of the CDR3 is TGTGCCACCAGTGATCCTGGACAGGGGAAAACCGGGGAGCTGTTTTTT.

V is TRBV5-1 and J is TRBJ2-1; 7 bases agree with TRBD1. Germline values: CDR1 SGHRS, CDR2 YFSETQ. V was pared by 5 bases and J by 3 bases, with 8 bases of the junction left unmatched. The CDR3 consists of 15 residues. DNA for the CDR3: TGCGCCAGCAGTCCCTCAGCAGGGGGCTACAATGAGCAGTTCTTC. Its protein is CASSPSAGGYNEQFF.

This CDR3 is CASSLAAGITGELFF. In DNA, the CDR3 is TGTGCCAGCAGCTTAGCGGCAGGGATCACCGGGGAGCTGTTTTTT. This chain joins TRBV7-2 and TRBJ2-2, with D perhaps TRBD1 (5 bases). V lost 0 bases, J lost 4 bases, and 9 bases lay in between. This CDR3 is built from 15 residues. Germline CDR1 is SGHTA and CDR2 is FQGNSA.

This chain links TRBV6-1 with TRBJ1-2; D ambiguous. CDR1 is MNHNS and CDR2 is SASEGT in the germline V gene. V was clipped by 3 bases and J by 0 bases, with 11 bases between them. The CDR3 is 15 amino acids. CDR3 amino acids: CASSEIGLSNYGYTF. The CDR3 nucleotides read TGTGCCAGCAGTGAGATAGGACTATCTAACTATGGCTACACCTTC.